This entry is about one T cell receptor beta chain. No antigen is known for it. In germline, CDR1 is SEHNR, CDR2 FQNEAQ (reference sequence). Unmatched junction bases numbered 10, after V lost 6 bases and J lost 3 bases. This CDR3 has 17 residues. It was with 60 Vbeta and 13 Jbeta primers that the PCR ran. The data were produced by immunoSEQ multiplex PCR, yet TCRdb's version contains in-frame clones alone and is incomplete. This table has about 120,000 clones, about three fifths appearing once. The entry originates in a study of cytomegalovirus exposure and HLA in healthy donors. Notes on the study in general: Overall, some 160 TCR beta chains were annotated as cytomegalovirus-associated. A later analysis found most CMV-associated TCR beta chains apparently HLA-restricted.

Sequencing used PBMCs. J is TRBJ2-2 and V is TRBV7-9, with 10 bases matching TRBD1. This clonotype was obtained from a man between 40 and 49 years old in good health and CMV-seropositive. The CDR3 region is CASRPPFGTGDTGELFF. DNA of the CDR3: TGTGCCAGCAGACCCCCATTCGGGACAGGGGACACCGGGGAGCTGTTTTTT.